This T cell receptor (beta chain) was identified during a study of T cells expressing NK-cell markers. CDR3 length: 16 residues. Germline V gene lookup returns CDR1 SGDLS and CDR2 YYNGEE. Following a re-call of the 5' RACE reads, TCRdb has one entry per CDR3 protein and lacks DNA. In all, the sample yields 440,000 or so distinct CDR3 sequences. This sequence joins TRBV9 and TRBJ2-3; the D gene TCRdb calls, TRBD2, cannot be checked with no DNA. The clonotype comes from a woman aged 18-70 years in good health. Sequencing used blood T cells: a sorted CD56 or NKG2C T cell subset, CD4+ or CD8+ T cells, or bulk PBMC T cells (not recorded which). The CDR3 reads CASSVLGRGPTDTQYF. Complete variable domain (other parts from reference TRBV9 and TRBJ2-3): DSGVTQTPKHLITATGQRVTLRCSPRSGDLSVYWYQQSLDQGLQFLIQYYNGEERAKGNILERFSAQQFPDLHSELNLSSLELGDSALYFCASSVLGRGPTDTQYFGPGTRLTVL.